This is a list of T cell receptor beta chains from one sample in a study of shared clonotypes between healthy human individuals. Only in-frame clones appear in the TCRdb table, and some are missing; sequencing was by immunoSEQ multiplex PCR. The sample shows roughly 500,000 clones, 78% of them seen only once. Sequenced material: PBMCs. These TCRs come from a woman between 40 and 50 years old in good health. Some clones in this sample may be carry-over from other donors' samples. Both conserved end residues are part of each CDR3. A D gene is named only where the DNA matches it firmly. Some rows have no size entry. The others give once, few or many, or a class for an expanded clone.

TGTGCCAGCAGTGAAGATTCTCTGCGGTTTAGCACAGATACGCAGTATTTT,CASSEDSLRFSTDTQYF,-,-,TRBJ2-3,TRBV2,17
TGTGCCAGCAGCTTACGGGGAGAGTCCTATGGCTACACCTTC,CASSLRGESYGYTF,-,-,TRBJ1-2,TRBV7-2,14
TGTGCCAGTAGGACTAGCGGGAGCATCAATGAGCAGTTCTTC,CASRTSGSINEQFF,TRBD2,-,TRBJ2-1,TRBV19,14
TGTGCCAGCACCCTGGGACAGGGCCCTGAAGCTTTCTTT,CASTLGQGPEAFF,TRBD1,-,TRBJ1-1,TRBV2,13
TGTGCCTGGAATCGGGAGGGCCAAGAGACCCAGTACTTC,CAWNREGQETQYF,TRBD2,-,TRBJ2-5,TRBV30,13
TGTGCCAGCAGCCCGGGGCCCCGACAGGGGGCGGCCAAAAACATTCAGTACTTC,CASSPGPRQGAAKNIQYF,TRBD1,once,TRBJ2-4,TRBV28,18
TGTGCCAGCAGCTTAGGAGGCAGGGAGGGAAAACTGTTTTTT,CASSLGGREGKLFF,-,-,TRBJ1-4,TRBV13,14
TGTGCCAGTACCATGGGGCGGGGCTACAATGAGCAGTTCTTC,CASTMGRGYNEQFF,-,-,TRBJ2-1,TRBV19,14
TGTAGTGCTAGAGCGGAGCGGGAAGCTTTCTTT,CSARAEREAFF,-,-,TRBJ1-1,TRBV20-1,11
TGTGCCAGCACCGACCCCAGGACACACCTCGACTATGGCTACACCTTC,CASTDPRTHLDYGYTF,-,-,TRBJ1-2,TRBV5-6,16
TGTGCCAGCAGTTTACGGTTCGACAGATTCACTGAAGCTTTCTTT,CASSLRFDRFTEAFF,-,many,TRBJ1-1,TRBV28,15
TGTGCCAGCAGCTTGACGGGAGGACGGGATACGCAGTATTTT,CASSLTGGRDTQYF,TRBD2,-,TRBJ2-3,TRBV7-8,14
TGTGCCAGCAGCTTTCAGGGGGCCTCTGGGGCCAACGTCCTGACTTTC,CASSFQGASGANVLTF,TRBD1,few,TRBJ2-6,TRBV5-5,16
TGTGCCAGCAGCTTGGGGTCTGGACCCGTCAATGAGCAGTTCTTC,CASSLGSGPVNEQFF,-,-,TRBJ2-1,TRBV5-4,15
TGTGCCAGCAGCCTAGCCGGGACAGCCCAAGAGACCCAGTACTTC,CASSLAGTAQETQYF,TRBD1,-,TRBJ2-5,TRBV7-2,15
TGTGCCAGCAGCTCGGGGTTATCCTACAATGAGCAGTTCTTC,CASSSGLSYNEQFF,-,-,TRBJ2-1,TRBV5-6,14
TGCGCCAGCTCGGCTGGGGCTGATAATTCACCCCTCCACTTT,CASSAGADNSPLHF,-,-,TRBJ1-6,TRBV5-1,14
TGTGCCAGCAGCCTCGGGACAGGGGTGGATGAGCAGTTCTTC,CASSLGTGVDEQFF,TRBD1,-,TRBJ2-1,TRBV7-9,14
TGTGCTAGCAGCTTAGCGCCGGGACAGGGCACCGGGGAGCTGTTTTTT,CASSLAPGQGTGELFF,TRBD1,-,TRBJ2-2,TRBV7-7,16
TGTGCCAGCAGCTTACGGGGCACCGGGGAGCTGTTTTTT,CASSLRGTGELFF,-,-,TRBJ2-2,TRBV13,13
TGTGCCAGCAGTGGACCGGAATACGCCGACTATAGCAATCAGCCCCAGCATTTT,CASSGPEYADYSNQPQHF,-,-,TRBJ1-5,TRBV25-1,18
TGCGCCAGCAGCGTGGGGGACACACAACCTTACGAGCAGTACTTC,CASSVGDTQPYEQYF,-,-,TRBJ2-7,TRBV5-1,15
TGCGCCAGCAGTCAATCGACAGGGTGTACCTACAATGAGCAGTTCTTC,CASSQSTGCTYNEQFF,TRBD1,-,TRBJ2-1,TRBV23-1,16
TGTGCCAGCAGCTTAGTTGTAAGGGACAGAGTCTCCTACGAGCAGTACTTC,CASSLVVRDRVSYEQYF,TRBD1,-,TRBJ2-7,TRBV11-3,17
TGTGCCAGCAGTTTACGTTGGAGCTCTGGGGCCAACGTCCTGACTTTC,CASSLRWSSGANVLTF,-,-,TRBJ2-6,TRBV28,16
TGTGCCAGCAGTGAAAGGCTTTGGAGCTCTGGGGCCAACGTCCTGACTTTC,CASSERLWSSGANVLTF,-,-,TRBJ2-6,TRBV6-4,17
TGTGCCAGCGACCCGGGAAACTATGGCTACACCTTC,CASDPGNYGYTF,-,-,TRBJ1-2,TRBV6-1,12
TGTGCCAGCAGAAAACAGGGGGCGGACACTGAAGCTTTCTTT,CASRKQGADTEAFF,TRBD1,once,TRBJ1-1,TRBV27,14
TGTGCCAGCAGTCCGGGGAATCAGCCCCAGCATTTT,CASSPGNQPQHF,-,-,TRBJ1-5,TRBV28,12
TGTGCTAGTGGTCCCCCGGGTAGCGGGGTTGAGCAGTTCTTC,CASGPPGSGVEQFF,TRBD2,-,TRBJ2-1,TRBV12-5,14
TGTGCCAGCAGTGAAGCATACAATGAGCAGTTCTTC,CASSEAYNEQFF,-,once,TRBJ2-1,TRBV6-1,12
TGTGCCAGCAGCTCCCAGGGGGGAGGTAGGGGAGCCAAAAACATTCAGTACTTC,CASSSQGGGRGAKNIQYF,-,-,TRBJ2-4,TRBV4-2,18
TGTGCCAGCAGCGACCGACTAGCGGCCGAGCAGTACTTC,CASSDRLAAEQYF,TRBD2,many,TRBJ2-7,TRBV9,13
TGTGCCAGCAGCCCATCGACAGCAGCCTACGAGCAGTACTTC,CASSPSTAAYEQYF,-,-,TRBJ2-7,TRBV9,14
TGTGCCAGCAGTCGGGGACTAGCGGGGGGTATCGGGGAGCTGTTTTTT,CASSRGLAGGIGELFF,TRBD2,-,TRBJ2-2,TRBV2,16
TGTGCCAGCACCCCAATGAGGGGAGAAGCTTTCTTT,CASTPMRGEAFF,-,-,TRBJ1-1,TRBV28,12
TGCGCCAGCAGCGCCGGGACAGCTAACACTGAAGCTTTCTTT,CASSAGTANTEAFF,TRBD1,-,TRBJ1-1,TRBV5-1,14